This record covers a single T cell receptor beta chain. As processed by the authors: Estimated nucleated cell counts came from reference gene primer amplification. TCRdb's copy holds only in-frame clones and misses some; the assay was immunoSEQ multiplex PCR. D and trimming come from the DNA, and the V and J calls and clone size come from that table. The table shows some 210,000 clones, with 84% occurring only once. This entry belongs to a study of blood T cell repertoires in COVID-19. Study-level background: The origin of the acute and convalescent COVID-19 samples was the United States, Italy and Spain. PBMCs, B-cell-depleted T cells, or T cells were the source of the cDNA or gDNA that made up the material.

Trimming cost V 0 bases and J 1 base; bases outside gene matches: 1. The germline V gene encodes CDR1 SGHNT and CDR2 YYREEE (reference sequence). There are 16 residues in the CDR3. The TCR sequence derives from a woman aged 70-85 years with active or convalescent COVID-19. The material sequenced was peripheral blood. V gene TRBV5-4 combines with J gene TRBJ2-2, with 9 nucleotides matching TRBD2. The CDR3 DNA is TGTGCCAGCAGCTTGGGTAGCGGGAGGAACACCGGGGAGCTGTTTTTT. Residues: CASSLGSGRNTGELFF.